Listed here are 23 T cell receptor beta chains from one sample, sequenced in a study of T cell repertoires in cytomegalovirus infection. In TCRdb, the reads were re-called with MiXCR into one record per CDR3 protein. This table has 150,000 to 200,000 distinct CDR3 sequences, 13% to 15% appearing once. The specimen sequenced was PBMCs. All receptors come from a human donor in good health (CMV status not recorded). Some clones in this sample may be carry-over from other donors' samples.

The table lists this clonotype with many counts. The V and J genes are TRBV7-3 and TRBJ2-1; 7 nucleotides match TRBD1. CDR1 and CDR2 from the germline V gene are SGHTA and FQGTGA. The CDR3 extends over 16 amino acids. V shed 1 base, J shed 7 bases, and the junction held 10 bases outside the gene matches. The CDR3 loop reads CASSLNRQGIGNEQFF. The CDR3 DNA reads TGTGCCAGCAGCTTAAATAGACAGGGTATAGGAAATGAGCAGTTCTTC. The variable domain in full, completed from reference TRBV7-3 and TRBJ2-1, reads GAGVSQTPSNKVTEKGKYVELRCDPISGHTALYWYRQSLGQGPEFLIYFQGTGAADDSGLPNDRFFAVRPEGSVSTLKIQRTERGDSAVYLCASSLNRQGIGNEQFFGPGTRLTVL.

This clonotype was counted a few times. This rearrangement joins TRBV11-3 to TRBJ2-5, with D unclear. Germline CDR1 and CDR2: SGHNT and YENEEA. V was clipped by 5 bases and J by 5 bases, with 18 bases between them. CDR3 length equals 15 residues. CDR3 sequence: CASSPSGSTWETQYF. The CDR3 coding sequence is TGTGCCAGCAGCCCATCGGGCAGTACCTGGGAGACCCAGTACTTC.

In its sample, this clonotype was seen many times. This chain joins TRBV7-2 and TRBJ2-1; the match to TRBD2 covers 11 bases. The trim removed 3 bases at V and 5 bases at J, leaving 6 bases unmatched. Germline CDR1 and CDR2: SGHTA and FQGNSA. The CDR3 has 16 amino acids. CDR3 nucleotide sequence: TGTGCCAGCAGCTTGCAGGGACTAGCGGTAAACAATGAGCAGTTCTTC. It specifies CASSLQGLAVNNEQFF.

This clonotype showed up just a few times. This chain uses TRBV12-3 or TRBV12-4 with TRBJ1-6, with D maybe TRBD1 (5 bases). This CDR3 spans 15 amino acids. V was shortened by 5 bases and J by 8 bases, with 16 bases between the two germline ends. CDR3 sequence (DNA): TGTGCCAGCAGTCTACGTCAGGGTCCGCATTCACCCCTCCACTTT. Translating it yields CASSLRQGPHSPLHF.

The chain carries TRBV7-9 and TRBJ1-2; 8 nucleotides line up with TRBD1. V lost 5 bases, J lost 1 base, and 9 bases stayed unmatched. Germline V gene data show CDR1 as SEHNR and CDR2 as FQNEAQ (reference sequence). This CDR3 region has 16 residues. The CDR3 reads CASSPSVTGVNYGYTF. The CDR3, as DNA: TGTGCCAGCAGCCCTAGCGTGACAGGGGTTAACTATGGCTACACCTTC.

Comment on this clonotype: Because it lacks the conserved phenylalanine or tryptophan at the end, this CDR3 is likely a read error. The CDR3 nucleotides are TGTGCCAGCGCCGTAGGAAACATTCAGTACTTA. Its translation is CASAVGNIQYL. The V and J genes are TRBV2 and TRBJ2-4; unclear D gene. Trimming left V 8 bases short and J 6 bases short, with 8 bases between. Germline V CDR1 and CDR2: SNHLY, FYNNEI. This CDR3 is built from 11 residues.

V and J are TRBV7-3 and TRBJ2-5; D remains ambiguous. Germline V gene sequence: CDR1 SGHTA, CDR2 FQGTGA. The CDR3 extends over 13 amino acids. Trimming cost V 6 bases and J 3 bases, with 11 bases left between them. As DNA, the CDR3 is TGTGCCAGCAGGCGTGATGGTGAAGAGACCCAGTACTTC. This sequence encodes CASRRDGEETQYF.

About this clonotype: Without the conserved terminal phenylalanine or tryptophan, this CDR3 likely stems from a read error. The V and J genes are TRBV14 and TRBJ2-7; 9 bases are a match to TRBD2. Per the germline V gene, CDR1 is SGHDN and CDR2 is FVKESK. This CDR3 region has 18 residues. The junction had 14 bases not matched to a gene; V was cut back by 0 bases and J by 5 bases. The CDR3 DNA is TGTGCCAGCAGCCAAGATAGAGGTAGCGGGAGTATAATCGACGAGCAGTACCTC. It encodes CASSQDRGSGSIIDEQYL.

This clonotype was detected only a few times. The rearrangement uses TRBV12-5 and TRBJ2-7, with 7 bases that match TRBD2. Germline trimming cut 2 bases from V and 0 bases from J; bases unmatched to any gene: 1. Germline values: CDR1 LGHNT, CDR2 FRNRAP. CDR3 size: 14 residues. The CDR3 loop reads CASGLLAASYEQYF. The CDR3 coding sequence is TGTGCTAGTGGTTTGCTAGCGGCCTCCTACGAGCAGTACTTC.

In this sample, this clonotype turned up a few times. The chain recombines TRBV7-8 with TRBJ1-5, with D perhaps matching TRBD1 (6 bases). Per germline, CDR1 SGHVS and CDR2 FQNEAQ. The CDR3 has 19 residues. Trimming removed 2 bases from V and 2 bases from J, with 22 bases in between. DNA for the CDR3: TGTGCCAGCAGCTTAAAACAGGGACGGTTACGAGGCGGCAATCAGCCCCAGCATTTT. Translated, it gives CASSLKQGRLRGGNQPQHF.

The V gene is TRBV5-1, the J gene TRBJ2-3; D is undetermined. Germline values: CDR1 SGHRS, CDR2 YFSETQ. The CDR3 runs to 16 residues. V was trimmed by 0 bases and J by 1 base, leaving 12 bases between them. CDR3 sequence: CASSLAPQSGTDTQYF. The CDR3 nucleotides read TGCGCCAGCAGCTTGGCCCCGCAGTCGGGCACAGATACGCAGTATTTT. The full variable domain, in which reference TRBV5-1 and TRBJ2-3 provide the parts outside the CDR3, is KAGVTQTPRYLIKTRGQQVTLSCSPISGHRSVSWYQQTPGQGLQFLFEYFSETQRNKGNFPGRFSGRQFSNSRSEMNVSTLELGDSALYLCASSLAPQSGTDTQYFGPGTRLTVL.

There are a few counts of this clonotype. The chain uses TRBV28 and TRBJ2-7; D is undetermined. Germline V lookup: CDR1 MDHEN, CDR2 SYDVKM. This CDR3 has 14 amino acids. Deletions cut 3 bases from V and 7 bases from J, with 16 bases between. In DNA, the CDR3 is TGTGCCAGCAGTTTCTATGGCGGCTCCAGGGAGCAGTACTTC. Protein sequence: CASSFYGGSREQYF.

This clonotype was detected many times. V usage is TRBV9 and J usage is TRBJ1-6, with 7 bases that match TRBD1. Germline V gene sequence: CDR1 SGDLS, CDR2 YYNGEE. CDR3 length: 14 amino acids. After removal of 2 bases from V and 7 bases from J, the junction contained 3 bases not matched to a gene. CDR3 protein: CASSVGQANSPLHF. DNA of the CDR3: TGTGCCAGCAGCGTTGGACAGGCCAATTCACCCCTCCACTTT.

As to this clonotype: A much larger clone lies a single base off, so this may be a read error. This chain uses TRBV7-3 with TRBJ2-2, with 7 positions matching TRBD2. This CDR3 comprises 15 residues. Germline V gene data show CDR1 as SGHTA and CDR2 as FQGTGA. V shed 5 bases, J shed 7 bases, and the junction held 10 bases outside the gene matches. The CDR3 reads CASSLRTGRGGELFF. The DNA of the CDR3 is TGTGCCAGCAGCCTCCGGACTGGGAGGGGCGGGGAGCTGTTTTTT.

The J gene is TRBJ1-1, the V gene TRBV29-1, with TRBD1 matching 11 bases. Germline V gives CDR1 SQVTM, CDR2 ANQGSEA. The CDR3 length is 12 residues. Trimming at V came to 7 bases and at J to 3 bases, leaving 1 base not matched to a gene. CDR3 residues: CSGGQGDTEAFF. CDR3 coding DNA: TGCAGCGGGGGACAGGGGGACACTGAAGCTTTCTTT.

This clonotype came up a few times. V is TRBV10-3 and J is TRBJ1-5, with 11 positions matching TRBD1. This CDR3 has 17 amino acids. Germline trimming cut 2 bases from V and 1 base from J; bases unmatched to any gene: 4. Germline-derived CDR1 and CDR2 are ENHRY and SYGVKD. The CDR3 bases are TGTGCCATCAGTGAGGGACAGGGGGCGCGGAGCAATCAGCCCCAGCATTTT. Its protein product is CAISEGQGARSNQPQHF.

This clonotype was seen a few times. The J gene is TRBJ2-3, the V gene TRBV5-1, with 7 bases aligning to TRBD2. The germline V gene encodes CDR1 SGHRS and CDR2 YFSETQ. J gave up 4 bases and V 5 bases, and 13 bases lay outside the gene matches. This CDR3 is built from 16 residues. For the CDR3, the DNA is TGCGCCAGCAGATCGGGGGGTGTATCCCCACCAGATACGCAGTATTTT. Amino acid sequence: CASRSGGVSPPDTQYF.

This clonotype appeared many times. This chain connects TRBV29-1 to TRBJ2-4, with D hard to call. The CDR3 runs 12 residues. The V gene lost 4 bases and the J gene lost 0 bases, with 4 bases spanning the gap. Per germline, CDR1 SQVTM and CDR2 ANQGSEA. This CDR3 is CSVGVAKNIQYF. CDR3 sequence (DNA): TGCAGCGTTGGAGTAGCCAAAAACATTCAGTACTTC.

The chain combines TRBV9 with TRBJ1-5; D remains unclear. This CDR3 is 13 amino acids long. Germline V gene data show CDR1 as SGDLS and CDR2 as YYNGEE. The ends were cut back, 0 bases at V and 3 bases at J, with 4 bases in the middle. For the CDR3, the DNA is TGTGCCAGCAGCGTAGAGGTCAATCAGCCCCAGCATTTT. Protein: CASSVEVNQPQHF.

The rearrangement uses TRBV6-2 or TRBV6-3 and TRBJ2-6, with D possibly matching TRBD1 (5 bases). The CDR3 is 15 residues long. Trimming cost V 6 bases and J 4 bases, with 13 bases left between them. The germline CDR1 and CDR2 sequences are MNHEY and SVGEGT. The CDR3 loop is CASSPQGRGANVLTF. The CDR3 nucleotides read TGTGCCAGCAGCCCCCAGGGAAGGGGGGCCAACGTCCTGACTTTC.

In its sample, this clonotype was seen many times. The chain joins TRBV7-2 to TRBJ2-4; 15 positions agree with TRBD2. The V gene end was trimmed by 5 bases and the J gene end by 7 bases; junction bases not matched to a gene: 6. Germline CDR1 and CDR2: SGHTA and FQGNSA. CDR3 length equals 16 residues. CDR3 bases: TGTGCCAGCAGCCTGGGGACTAGCGGGAGGAAGAACATTCAGTACTTC. Translated, it gives CASSLGTSGRKNIQYF.

The genes are TRBV25-1 and TRBJ1-2; 8 bases map to TRBD1. The V segment lost 3 bases and the J segment 7 bases; nucleotides outside the gene matches: 7. Germline CDR1 and CDR2: MGHDK and SYGVNS. The CDR3 runs 14 residues. In DNA, the CDR3 is TGTGCCAGCAGTGAGGGCAGGGGGCTGTCTGGCTACACCTTC. It yields the protein CASSEGRGLSGYTF.

This clonotype was picked up a small number of times. J is TRBJ1-1 and V is TRBV5-6, with unresolved D. The CDR3 extends over 17 amino acids. Trimming cost V 1 base and J 5 bases, with 21 bases left between them. Germline loops: CDR1 SGHDT, CDR2 YYEEEE. The CDR3: CASSLSLEYSWKTEAFF. CDR3 in DNA: TGTGCCAGCAGCTTGAGTTTGGAGTACAGTTGGAAAACTGAAGCTTTCTTT.